What follows are 10 T cell receptor beta chains derived from one specimen sequenced in a study of early T cells in non-severe SARS-CoV-2 infection. TCRdb itself ran the 5' RACE reads through MiXCR, one entry per CDR3 protein. This sample yields 65,000 to 95,000 distinct CDR3 sequences, of which approximately 12% are seen a single time; less than 20% belongs to the top ten. The input for sequencing was whole blood, taken at baseline. Every receptor here comes from an adult who was a healthcare worker with PCR-confirmed SARS-CoV-2 infection or an uninfected control (not recorded which). The donor label of this sample is uncertain.

This clonotype has a handful of counts. The chain is built from TRBV19 and TRBJ2-7; D gene uncertain. CDR3 length: 13 residues. Trimming took 5 bases from V and 0 from J, leaving 8 bases between them. The germline gives CDR1 LNHDA, CDR2 SQIVND (reference sequence). CDR3 residues: CASSPRFSYEQYF. CDR3 sequence (DNA): TGTGCCAGTAGTCCCAGGTTCTCCTACGAGCAGTACTTC.

This clonotype came up many times. V gene TRBV7-6 combines with J gene TRBJ2-7; 8 nucleotides align to TRBD1. This CDR3 spans 16 amino acids. The junction had 10 bases not matched to a gene; V was cut back by 1 base and J by 5 bases. In germline, CDR1 is SGHVS, CDR2 FNYEAQ. This CDR3 reads CASSLEGGRGHNEQYF. The DNA for the CDR3 is TGTGCCAGCAGCTTAGAGGGCGGCAGGGGGCACAACGAGCAGTACTTC.

This clonotype turned up a few times. The chain is built from TRBV29-1 and TRBJ1-2; D remains unclear. The V end was cut by 2 bases, the J end by 5 bases, with 12 bases between. CDR1 and CDR2 (germline): SQVTM, ANQGSEA. CDR3 length equals 13 residues. The CDR3 spells CSVELIRFYGYTF. The DNA for the CDR3 is TGCAGCGTTGAATTAATTCGATTTTATGGCTACACCTTC. Variable domain in full (rest from reference TRBV29-1 and TRBJ1-2): SAVISQKPSRDICQRGTSLTIQCQVDSQVTMMFWYRQQPGQSLTLIATANQGSEATYESGFVIDKFPISRPNLTFSTLTVSNMSPEDSSIYLCSVELIRFYGYTFGSGTRLTVV.

This clonotype was found many times. This chain connects TRBV7-8 to TRBJ1-1, with TRBD1 matching 8 bases. Germline lookup yields CDR1 SGHVS and CDR2 FQNEAQ. Trimming at V came to 1 base and at J to 6 bases, leaving 7 bases not matched to a gene. This CDR3 has 15 amino acids. The CDR3 is CASSLETRQGPEAFF. CDR3 nucleotides: TGTGCCAGCAGCTTAGAGACCAGACAGGGGCCTGAAGCTTTCTTT.

The sample holds many counts of this clonotype. V usage is TRBV5-1 and J usage is TRBJ2-7; 8 bases are shared with TRBD2. Germline V gene data show CDR1 as SGHRS and CDR2 as YFSETQ. V lost 0 bases to trimming and J lost 6 bases; unmatched junction nucleotides: 5. CDR3 length: 14 amino acids. This CDR3 reads CASSLEAGVVEQYF. DNA for the CDR3: TGCGCCAGCAGCTTGGAAGCGGGAGTAGTCGAGCAGTACTTC.

This clonotype was seen a handful of times. The genes are TRBV7-9 and TRBJ1-1; D perhaps matches TRBD1 (6 bases). CDR1 and CDR2 (germline): SEHNR, FQNEAQ (reference sequence). V was trimmed by 5 bases and J by 4 bases, leaving 14 bases between them. The CDR3 is 14 amino acids. The CDR3, as DNA: TGTGCCAGCAGCGCTGCGGGGGCCGCCACTGAAGCTTTCTTT. It encodes CASSAAGAATEAFF.

This clonotype was counted many times. The junction departs from the called germline gene at one end, perhaps through a read error. The chain has TRBV29-1 and TRBJ2-3; D gene unclear. Looked up from germline, CDR1 is SQVTM and CDR2 is ANQGSEA. The CDR3 is 13 amino acids. The CDR3 nucleotides are TGCAGCGTCGAAGACTTCATCTCAGATACGCAGTATTTT. As protein: CSVEDFISDTQYF.

This clonotype appeared many times. J is TRBJ1-5 and V is TRBV20-1; 8 bases line up with TRBD1. The CDR3 has 18 residues. The J segment lost 0 bases and the V segment lost 2 bases, leaving 12 bases of the junction unmatched. Germline CDR1 is DFQATT and CDR2 is SNEGSKA (reference sequence). This CDR3 is CSARYPGQADYSNQPQHF. The CDR3 DNA reads as TGCAGTGCTAGATACCCGGGACAGGCGGATTATAGCAATCAGCCCCAGCATTTT.

This clonotype was detected a few times. The chain joins TRBV6-6 to TRBJ2-7, with 8 bases aligning to TRBD1. The CDR3 totals 14 residues. Trimming cost V 7 bases and J 5 bases; bases outside gene matches: 10. CDR1 is MNHNY and CDR2 is SVGAGI in the germline V gene (reference sequence). CDR3 nucleotides: TGTGCCAGCATCGGAGACAGGGGAGGCCACGAGCAGTACTTC. This translates into CASIGDRGGHEQYF.

This clonotype was picked up many times. The V call is TRBV30, the J call TRBJ1-2; the D gene is possibly TRBD1 (5 bases). V was shortened by 0 bases and J by 4 bases, with 9 bases between the two germline ends. The CDR3 length is 13 residues. CDR1 GTSNPN and CDR2 SVGIG come from the germline V gene (reference sequence). The CDR3 loop reads CAWSVRQIYGYTF. The DNA of the CDR3 is TGTGCCTGGAGTGTGCGACAGATCTATGGCTACACCTTC.